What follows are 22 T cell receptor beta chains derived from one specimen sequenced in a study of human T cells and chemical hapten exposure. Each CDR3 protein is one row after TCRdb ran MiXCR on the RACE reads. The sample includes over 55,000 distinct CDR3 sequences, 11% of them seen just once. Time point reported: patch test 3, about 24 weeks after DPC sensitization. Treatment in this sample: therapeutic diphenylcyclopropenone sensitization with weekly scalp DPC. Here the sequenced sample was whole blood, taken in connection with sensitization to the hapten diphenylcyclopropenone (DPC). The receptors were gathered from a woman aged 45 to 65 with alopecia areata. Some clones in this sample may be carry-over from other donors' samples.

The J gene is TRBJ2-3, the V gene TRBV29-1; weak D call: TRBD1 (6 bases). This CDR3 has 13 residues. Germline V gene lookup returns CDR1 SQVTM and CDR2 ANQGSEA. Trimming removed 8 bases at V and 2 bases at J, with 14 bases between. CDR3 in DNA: TGCAGCATGGGGGCCGGGACCACAGATACGCAGTATTTT. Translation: CSMGAGTTDTQYF.

CDR3 residues: CASSQFKGERQFF. The CDR3 coding sequence is TGTGCCAGCAGTCAATTTAAAGGGGAAAGGCAGTTCTTC. The rearrangement uses TRBV6-5 and TRBJ2-1; tentatively, D is TRBD1 (5 bases). Deletions cut 5 bases from V and 12 bases from J, with 17 bases between. The CDR3 extends over 13 amino acids. The germline V gene encodes CDR1 MNHEY and CDR2 SVGAGI.

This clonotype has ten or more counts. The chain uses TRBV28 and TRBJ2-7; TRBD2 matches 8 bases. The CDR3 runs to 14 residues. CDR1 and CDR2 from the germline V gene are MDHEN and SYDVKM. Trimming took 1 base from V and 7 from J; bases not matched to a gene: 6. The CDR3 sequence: CASSLLSGGREQYF. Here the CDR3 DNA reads TGTGCCAGCAGTTTATTAAGCGGGGGAAGGGAGCAGTACTTC.

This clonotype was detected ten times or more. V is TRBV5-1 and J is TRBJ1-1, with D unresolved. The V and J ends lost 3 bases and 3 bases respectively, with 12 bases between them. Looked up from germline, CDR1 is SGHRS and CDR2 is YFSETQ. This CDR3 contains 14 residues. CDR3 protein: CASSSGYPDTEAFF. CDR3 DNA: TGCGCCAGCAGCTCTGGTTACCCAGACACTGAAGCTTTCTTT.

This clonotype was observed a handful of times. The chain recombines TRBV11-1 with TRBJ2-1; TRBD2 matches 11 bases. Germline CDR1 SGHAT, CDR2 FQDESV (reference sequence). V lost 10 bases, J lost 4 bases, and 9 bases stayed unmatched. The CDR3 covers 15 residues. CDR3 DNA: TGTGCCACCTCAATAGCGGGAGGGCGGTACAATGAGCAGTTCTTC. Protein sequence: CATSIAGGRYNEQFF.

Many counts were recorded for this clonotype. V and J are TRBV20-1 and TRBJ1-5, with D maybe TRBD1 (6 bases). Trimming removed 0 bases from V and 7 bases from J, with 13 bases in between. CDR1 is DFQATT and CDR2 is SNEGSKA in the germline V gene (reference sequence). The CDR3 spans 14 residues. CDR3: CSARDPRGTQPQHF. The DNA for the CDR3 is TGCAGTGCTAGAGATCCGAGGGGGACCCAGCCCCAGCATTTT.

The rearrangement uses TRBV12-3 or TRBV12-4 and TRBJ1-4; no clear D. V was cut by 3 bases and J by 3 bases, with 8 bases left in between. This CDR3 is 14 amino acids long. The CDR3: CASSLGNPNEKLFF. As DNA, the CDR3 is TGTGCCAGCAGTTTGGGCAATCCTAATGAAAAACTGTTTTTT.

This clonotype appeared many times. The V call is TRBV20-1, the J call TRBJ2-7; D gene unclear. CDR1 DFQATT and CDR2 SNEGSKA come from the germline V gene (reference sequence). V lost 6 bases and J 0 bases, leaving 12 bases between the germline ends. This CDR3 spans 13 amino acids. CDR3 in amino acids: CSALPSSSYEQYF. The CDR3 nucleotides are TGCAGTGCCCTCCCCTCCAGCTCCTACGAGCAGTACTTC.

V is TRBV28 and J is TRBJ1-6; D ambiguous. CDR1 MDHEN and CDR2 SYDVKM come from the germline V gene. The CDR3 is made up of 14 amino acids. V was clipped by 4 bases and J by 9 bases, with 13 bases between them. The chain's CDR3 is CASSSRGSGSPLHF. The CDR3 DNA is TGTGCCAGCAGTTCCAGAGGGAGCGGTTCACCCCTCCACTTT. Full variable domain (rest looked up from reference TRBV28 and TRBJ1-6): DVKVTQSSRYLVKRTGEKVFLECVQDMDHENMFWYRQDPGLGLRLIYFSYDVKMKEKGDIPEGYSVSREKKERFSLILESASTNQTSMYLCASSSRGSGSPLHFGNGTRLTVT.

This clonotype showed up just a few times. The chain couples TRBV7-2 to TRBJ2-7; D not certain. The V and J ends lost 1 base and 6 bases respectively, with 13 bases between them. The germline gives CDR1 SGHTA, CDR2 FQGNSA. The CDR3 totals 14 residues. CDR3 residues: CASSLEVVAPEQYF. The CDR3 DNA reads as TGTGCCAGCAGCTTAGAAGTAGTAGCTCCCGAGCAGTACTTC.

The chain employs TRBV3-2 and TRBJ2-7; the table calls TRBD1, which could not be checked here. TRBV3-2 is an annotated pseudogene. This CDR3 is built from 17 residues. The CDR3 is CASSPLGAAGTTYEQYF. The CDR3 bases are TGTGCCAGCAGCCCCTTGGGGGCGGCAGGGACCACCTACGAGCAGTACTTC.

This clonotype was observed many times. The CDR3 DNA is TGCAGTGCTGGACAGCCGAACACTGAAGCTTTCTTT. Its protein is CSAGQPNTEAFF. The V gene is TRBV20-1, the J gene TRBJ1-1; maybe TRBD1 (6 bases). Germline V gene lookup returns CDR1 DFQATT and CDR2 SNEGSKA (reference sequence). The CDR3 consists of 12 residues. V dropped 5 bases and J dropped 1 base, with 8 bases sitting between them.

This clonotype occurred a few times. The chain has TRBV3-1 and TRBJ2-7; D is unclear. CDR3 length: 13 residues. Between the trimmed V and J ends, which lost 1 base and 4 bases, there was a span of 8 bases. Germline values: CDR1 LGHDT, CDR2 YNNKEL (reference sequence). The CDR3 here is CASSQAEGYEQYF. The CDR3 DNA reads TGTGCCAGCAGCCAAGCCGAAGGGTACGAGCAGTACTTC.

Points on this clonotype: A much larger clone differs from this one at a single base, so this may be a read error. CDR3 region: CASSYPDGAVRSYEQYF. In DNA, the CDR3 is TGTGCCAGCAGTTACCCCGATGGGGCCGTGAGGTCCTACGAGCAGTACTTC. V gene TRBV6-6 combines with J gene TRBJ2-7, with a tentative D call TRBD1 (5 bases). This CDR3 is built from 17 residues. Trimming removed 2 bases from V and 1 base from J, with 18 bases in between. In germline, CDR1 is MNHNY, CDR2 SVGAGI (reference sequence).

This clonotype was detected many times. The DNA of the CDR3 is TGTGCCAGCAGCTCACTAGCGGGGGGCTCCGAGCAGTACTTC. Protein sequence: CASSSLAGGSEQYF. J is TRBJ2-7 and V is TRBV7-2, with TRBD2 matching 12 bases. Germline CDR1 is SGHTA and CDR2 is FQGNSA. CDR3 length: 14 amino acids. With 4 bases clipped from V and 6 bases from J, the junction kept 4 bases outside the gene matches.

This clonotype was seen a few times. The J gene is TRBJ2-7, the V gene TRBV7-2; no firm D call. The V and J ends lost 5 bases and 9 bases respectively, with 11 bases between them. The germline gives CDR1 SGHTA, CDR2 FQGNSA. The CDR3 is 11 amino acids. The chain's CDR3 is CASSQTTRQYF. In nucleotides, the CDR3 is TGTGCCAGCAGCCAAACAACGAGGCAGTACTTC.

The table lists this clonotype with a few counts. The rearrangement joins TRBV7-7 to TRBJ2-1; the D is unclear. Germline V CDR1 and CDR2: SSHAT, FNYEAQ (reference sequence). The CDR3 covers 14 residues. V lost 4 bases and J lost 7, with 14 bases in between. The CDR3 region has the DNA TGTGCCAGCAGCTCCCATGGCCCGAGGAATGAGCAGTTCTTC. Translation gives CASSSHGPRNEQFF. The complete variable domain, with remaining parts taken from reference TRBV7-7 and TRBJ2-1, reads GAGVSQSPRYKVTKRGQDVTLRCDPISSHATLYWYQQALGQGPEFLTYFNYEAQPDKSGLPSDRFSAERPEGSISTLTIQRTEQRDSAMYRCASSSHGPRNEQFFGPGTRLTVL.

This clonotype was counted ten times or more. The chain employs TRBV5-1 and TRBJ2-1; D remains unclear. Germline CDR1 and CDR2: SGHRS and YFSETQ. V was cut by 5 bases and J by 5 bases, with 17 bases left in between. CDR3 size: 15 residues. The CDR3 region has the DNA TGCGCCAGCAGTCCTGGAATCACAGTCAACAATGAGCAGTTCTTC. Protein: CASSPGITVNNEQFF. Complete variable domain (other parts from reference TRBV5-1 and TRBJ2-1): KAGVTQTPRYLIKTRGQQVTLSCSPISGHRSVSWYQQTPGQGLQFLFEYFSETQRNKGNFPGRFSGRQFSNSRSEMNVSTLELGDSALYLCASSPGITVNNEQFFGPGTRLTVL.

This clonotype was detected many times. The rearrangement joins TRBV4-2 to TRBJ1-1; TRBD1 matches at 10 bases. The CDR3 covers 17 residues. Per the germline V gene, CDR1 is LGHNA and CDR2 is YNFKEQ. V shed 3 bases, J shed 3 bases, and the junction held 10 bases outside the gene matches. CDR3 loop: CASSQARGQGLYTEAFF. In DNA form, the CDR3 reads TGTGCCAGCAGCCAGGCACGGGGACAGGGGTTATACACTGAAGCTTTCTTT.

The CDR3 spells CASSLGGGGTEAFF. CDR3 bases: TGTGCCAGCAGTCTCGGTGGTGGGGGAACTGAAGCTTTCTTT. The chain couples TRBV6-5 to TRBJ1-1, with D possibly matching TRBD1 (5 bases). V lost 5 bases and J 5 bases, leaving 15 bases between the germline ends. Germline V gives CDR1 MNHEY, CDR2 SVGAGI. The CDR3 covers 14 residues.

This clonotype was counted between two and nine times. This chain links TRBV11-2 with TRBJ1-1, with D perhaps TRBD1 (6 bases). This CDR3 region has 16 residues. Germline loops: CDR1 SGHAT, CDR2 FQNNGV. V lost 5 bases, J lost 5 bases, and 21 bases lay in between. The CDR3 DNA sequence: TGTGCCAGCAGCCCTAGAGTGCGGGGGCGACGGACTGAAGCTTTCTTT. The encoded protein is CASSPRVRGRRTEAFF.

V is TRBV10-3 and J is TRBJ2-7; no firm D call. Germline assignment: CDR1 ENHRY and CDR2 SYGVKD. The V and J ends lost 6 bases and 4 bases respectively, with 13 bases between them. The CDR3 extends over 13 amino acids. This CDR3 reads CAISPSTSYEQYF. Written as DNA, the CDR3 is TGTGCCATCAGCCCCTCGACTTCTTACGAGCAGTACTTC.